A selection of T cell receptor beta chains follows, all from one sample in a study of blood T cell repertoires in COVID-19. The method was immunoSEQ multiplex PCR; TCRdb's version includes in-frame clones alone and lacks a portion of them. Of approximately 190,000 clones in the sample, under 90% are singletons; the top ten hold 15% to 20%. The specimen sequenced was peripheral blood. Source of these receptors: a human donor in a cohort sampled during active COVID-19. Each CDR3 is given with its conserved first and last residue. A D gene is named only where the DNA matches it firmly. Where a row states a size, it is once, few, many or the class of an expanded clone; other rows omit it.

v_call: TRBV28; clone_size: .; d_call: TRBD2; j_call: TRBJ2-3; cdr3_nt: TGTGCCACAACAATAGCGGGAAGTACAGATACGCAGTATTTT; cdr3_aa: CATTIAGSTDTQYF
v_call: TRBV19; clone_size: .; d_call: .; j_call: TRBJ2-7; cdr3_nt: TGTGCCAGTAGCGGGACACCTATATCCGAGCAGTACTTC; cdr3_aa: CASSGTPISEQYF
v_call: TRBV27; clone_size: .; d_call: TRBD2; j_call: TRBJ2-3; cdr3_nt: TGTGCCAGCAGTTCCCTAGCGGGAGGGGGCACAGATACGCAGTATTTT; cdr3_aa: CASSSLAGGGTDTQYF
v_call: TRBV2; clone_size: .; d_call: .; j_call: TRBJ2-7; cdr3_nt: TGTGCCAGCAGCAATCCGACAGGAACCGCCGCCAGCGAGCAGTACTTC; cdr3_aa: CASSNPTGTAASEQYF
v_call: TRBV5-1; clone_size: .; d_call: TRBD2; j_call: TRBJ2-5; cdr3_nt: TGCGCCAGCAGCTTGGTCCCCACTAGCGGTCAAGAGACCCAGTACTTC; cdr3_aa: CASSLVPTSGQETQYF
v_call: TRBV5-5; clone_size: .; d_call: .; j_call: TRBJ1-1; cdr3_nt: TGTGCCAGCAGTTTGATAGGGGGGGCGAACACTGAAGCTTTCTTT; cdr3_aa: CASSLIGGANTEAFF
v_call: TRBV5-1; clone_size: .; d_call: .; j_call: TRBJ2-2; cdr3_nt: TGCGCCAGCAGCTTGTTTCTTGACACCGGGGAGCTGTTTTTT; cdr3_aa: CASSLFLDTGELFF
v_call: TRBV18; clone_size: .; d_call: TRBD1; j_call: TRBJ1-2; cdr3_nt: TGTGCCAGCTCCCCACGGACAGGAGCTAACTATGGCTACACCTTC; cdr3_aa: CASSPRTGANYGYTF
v_call: TRBV7-9; clone_size: many; d_call: TRBD2; j_call: TRBJ2-7; cdr3_nt: TGTGCCAGCAGCTTAGACCTCCTTCGGACTAGCGGGGCCTACGAGCAGTACTTC; cdr3_aa: CASSLDLLRTSGAYEQYF
v_call: TRBV20-1; clone_size: .; d_call: TRBD2; j_call: TRBJ2-3; cdr3_nt: TGCAGTGCTAGTCGTGCTAGCGGGAGGACAGATACGCAGTATTTT; cdr3_aa: CSASRASGRTDTQYF